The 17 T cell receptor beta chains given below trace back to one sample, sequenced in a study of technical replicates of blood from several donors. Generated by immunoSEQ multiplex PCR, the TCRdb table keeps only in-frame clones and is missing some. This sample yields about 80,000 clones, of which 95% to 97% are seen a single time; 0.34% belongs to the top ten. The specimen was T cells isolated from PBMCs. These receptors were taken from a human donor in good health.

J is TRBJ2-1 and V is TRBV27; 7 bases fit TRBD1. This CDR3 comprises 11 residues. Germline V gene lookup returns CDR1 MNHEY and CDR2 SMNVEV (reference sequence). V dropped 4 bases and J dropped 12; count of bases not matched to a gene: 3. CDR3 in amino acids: CASSWTGGQFF. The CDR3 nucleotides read TGTGCCAGCAGTTGGACAGGTGGGCAGTTCTTC.

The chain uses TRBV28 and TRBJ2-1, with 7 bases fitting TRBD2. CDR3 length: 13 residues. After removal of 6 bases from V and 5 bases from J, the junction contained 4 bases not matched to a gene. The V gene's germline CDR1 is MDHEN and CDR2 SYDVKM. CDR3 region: CASRTSVHNEQFF. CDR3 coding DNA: TGTGCCAGCAGAACTAGCGTCCACAATGAGCAGTTCTTC.

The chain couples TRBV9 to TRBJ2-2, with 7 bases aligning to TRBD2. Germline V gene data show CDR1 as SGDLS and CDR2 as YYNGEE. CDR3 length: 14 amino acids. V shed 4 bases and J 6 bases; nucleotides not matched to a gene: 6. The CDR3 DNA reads TGTGCCAGCAGCAGCGGGGTAATCCCCGGGGAGCTGTTTTTT. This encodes CASSSGVIPGELFF.

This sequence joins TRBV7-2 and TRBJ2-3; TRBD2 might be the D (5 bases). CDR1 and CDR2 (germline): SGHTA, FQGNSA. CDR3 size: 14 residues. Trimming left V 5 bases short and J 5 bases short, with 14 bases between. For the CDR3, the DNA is TGTGCCAGCAGCGCTACTAGGATCGGAGATACGCAGTATTTT. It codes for CASSATRIGDTQYF.

CDR3 residues: CASSEPQYTDTQYF. The CDR3 bases are TGTGCCAGCAGTGAACCCCAGTACACAGATACGCAGTATTTT. The chain couples TRBV25-1 to TRBJ2-3; D remains ambiguous. V gave up 2 bases and J gave up 2 bases, with 8 bases separating them. The CDR3 is 14 amino acids. The germline CDR1 and CDR2 sequences are MGHDK and SYGVNS.

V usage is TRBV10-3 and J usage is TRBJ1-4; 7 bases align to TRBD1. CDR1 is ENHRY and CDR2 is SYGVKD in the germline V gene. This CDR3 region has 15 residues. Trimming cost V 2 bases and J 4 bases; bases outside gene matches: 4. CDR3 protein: CAISERGLSNEKLFF. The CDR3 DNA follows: TGTGCCATCAGTGAGAGGGGGCTAAGTAATGAAAAACTGTTTTTT.

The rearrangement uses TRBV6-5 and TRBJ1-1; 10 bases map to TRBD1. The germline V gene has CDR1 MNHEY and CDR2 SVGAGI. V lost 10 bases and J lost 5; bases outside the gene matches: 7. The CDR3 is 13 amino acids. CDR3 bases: TGTGCCACGCGACAGGGGGCGATTACTGAAGCTTTCTTT. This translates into CATRQGAITEAFF.

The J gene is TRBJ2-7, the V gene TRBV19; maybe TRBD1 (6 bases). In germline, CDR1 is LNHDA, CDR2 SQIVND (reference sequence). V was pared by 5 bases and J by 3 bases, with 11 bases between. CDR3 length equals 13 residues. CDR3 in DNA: TGTGCCAGTAGTTTCGGGACACTCTACGAGCAGTACTTC. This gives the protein CASSFGTLYEQYF.

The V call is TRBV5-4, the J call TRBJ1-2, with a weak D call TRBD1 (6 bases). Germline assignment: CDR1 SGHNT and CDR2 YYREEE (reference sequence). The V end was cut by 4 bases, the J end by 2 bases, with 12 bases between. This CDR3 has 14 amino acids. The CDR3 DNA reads TGTGCCAGCAGCGCTGGACAGACCAACTATGGCTACACCTTC. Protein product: CASSAGQTNYGYTF.

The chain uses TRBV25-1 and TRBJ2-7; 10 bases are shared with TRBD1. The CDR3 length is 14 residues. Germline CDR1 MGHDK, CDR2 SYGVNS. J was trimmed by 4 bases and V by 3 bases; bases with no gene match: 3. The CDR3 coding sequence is TGTGCCAGCAGTGATGGGACAGGGGATTACGAGCAGTACTTC. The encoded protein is CASSDGTGDYEQYF.

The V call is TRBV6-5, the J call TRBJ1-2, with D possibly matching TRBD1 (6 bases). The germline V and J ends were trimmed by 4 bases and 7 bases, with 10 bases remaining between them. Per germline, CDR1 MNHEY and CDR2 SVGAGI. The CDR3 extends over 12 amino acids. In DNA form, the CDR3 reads TGTGCCAGCAGTTCAGGGGTGGGTGGCTACACCTTC. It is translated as CASSSGVGGYTF.

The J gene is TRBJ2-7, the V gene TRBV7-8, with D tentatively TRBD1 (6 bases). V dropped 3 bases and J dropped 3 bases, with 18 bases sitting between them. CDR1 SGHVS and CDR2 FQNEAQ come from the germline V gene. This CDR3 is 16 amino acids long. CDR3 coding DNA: TGTGCCAGCAGCTTTCGATCCGGGACAAAAAACTACGAGCAGTACTTC. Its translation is CASSFRSGTKNYEQYF.

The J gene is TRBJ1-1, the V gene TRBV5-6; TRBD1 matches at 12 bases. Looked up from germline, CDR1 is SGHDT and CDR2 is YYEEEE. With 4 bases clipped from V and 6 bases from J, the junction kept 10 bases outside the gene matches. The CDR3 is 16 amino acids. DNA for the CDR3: TGTGCCAGCAGCCCAATGGGACAGGGGGCGAGCTCTGAAGCTTTCTTT. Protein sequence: CASSPMGQGASSEAFF.

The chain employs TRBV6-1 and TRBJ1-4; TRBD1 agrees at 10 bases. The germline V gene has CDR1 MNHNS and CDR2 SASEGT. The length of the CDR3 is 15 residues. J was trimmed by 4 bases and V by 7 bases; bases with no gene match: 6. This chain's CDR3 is CASKIGTGDNEKLFF. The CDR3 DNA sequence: TGTGCCAGCAAGATTGGGACAGGGGATAATGAAAAACTGTTTTTT.

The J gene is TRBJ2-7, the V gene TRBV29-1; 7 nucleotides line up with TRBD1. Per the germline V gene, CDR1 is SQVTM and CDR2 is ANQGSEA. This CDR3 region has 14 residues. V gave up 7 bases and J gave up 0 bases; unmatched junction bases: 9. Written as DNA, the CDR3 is TGCAGCGGGGGTGGGGCAGGGGGCTCCTACGAGCAGTACTTC. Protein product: CSGGGAGGSYEQYF.

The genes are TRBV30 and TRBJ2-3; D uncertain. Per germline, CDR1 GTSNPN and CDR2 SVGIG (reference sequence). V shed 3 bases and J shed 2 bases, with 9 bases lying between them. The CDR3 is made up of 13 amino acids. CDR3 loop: CAWRKIATDTQYF. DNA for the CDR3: TGTGCCTGGAGAAAGATAGCCACAGATACGCAGTATTTT.

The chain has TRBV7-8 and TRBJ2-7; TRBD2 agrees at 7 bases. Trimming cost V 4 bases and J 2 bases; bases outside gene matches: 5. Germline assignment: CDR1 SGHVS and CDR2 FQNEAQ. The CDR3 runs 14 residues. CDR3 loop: CASSSLARAYEQYF. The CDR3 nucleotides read TGTGCCAGCAGCTCACTAGCGCGGGCCTACGAGCAGTACTTC.